The 18 T cell receptor beta chains listed next were all sequenced from one sample in a study of T cells during gluten challenge in celiac disease. Sorted cells: tetramer+, CD3+, CD4+, CD45RA-, CD62L-, integrin beta7+. TCRdb re-analysed the 5' RACE reads in MiXCR, keeping a single row per CDR3 protein. Of fewer than 120 distinct CDR3 sequences in the sample, approximately 24% are singletons; the top ten hold 60% to 80%. The source was gluten-specific CD4+ T cells sorted from blood using tetramers, collected at baseline or on day 6, 14 or 28 of gluten challenge (not recorded which). The origin of the receptors is a female donor with celiac disease.

The chain is built from TRBV11-2 and TRBJ2-5; D gene ambiguous. The CDR3 is 13 amino acids. Trimming removed 5 bases from V and 1 base from J, with 8 bases in between. Germline loops: CDR1 SGHAT, CDR2 FQNNGV. CDR3 DNA: TGTGCCAGCAGCACGACACTCCAAGAGACCCAGTACTTC. Its translation: CASSTTLQETQYF.

In its sample, this clonotype is hyperexpanded. The rearrangement joins TRBV5-1 to TRBJ2-7, with 7 nucleotides matching TRBD1. Looked up from germline, CDR1 is SGHRS and CDR2 is YFSETQ. V trimming: 1 base; J trimming: 2 bases; junction bases outside the gene matches: 18. CDR3 length: 19 amino acids. CDR3 residues: CASSLLAAATGERTYEQYF. CDR3 DNA: TGCGCCAGCAGCTTGCTGGCGGCTGCTACAGGGGAACGGACCTACGAGCAGTACTTC.

This clonotype is classed as medium-sized. This rearrangement joins TRBV5-1 to TRBJ2-3; D may correspond to TRBD1 or TRBD2 (5 bases each). The V and J ends lost 5 bases and 0 bases respectively, with 19 bases between them. This CDR3 contains 17 residues. Germline V CDR1 and CDR2: SGHRS, YFSETQ. CDR3 amino acids: CASSLTAGTFSTDTQYF. CDR3 nucleotides: TGCGCCAGCAGTCTCACCGCCGGGACCTTCAGCACAGATACGCAGTATTTT.

By share of the sample, this clonotype is hyperexpanded. The gene calls are TRBV7-9 and TRBJ2-5, with no clear D. This CDR3 contains 13 residues. V dropped 5 bases and J dropped 1 base, with 8 bases sitting between them. The germline V gene has CDR1 SEHNR and CDR2 FQNEAQ (reference sequence). In nucleotides, the CDR3 is TGTGCCAGCAGCCTAAGCCTCCAAGAGACCCAGTACTTC. Protein sequence: CASSLSLQETQYF.

Within the sample, this clonotype is hyperexpanded. The chain has TRBV29-1 and TRBJ2-5; the D gene is possibly TRBD2 (5 bases). This CDR3 comprises 13 residues. Trimming shortened V by 7 bases and J by 5 bases, and 17 bases separated the two germline ends. Germline V lookup: CDR1 SQVTM, CDR2 ANQGSEA. The CDR3 reads CSGSGYWGETQYF. The DNA of the CDR3 is TGCAGCGGGAGCGGCTACTGGGGTGAGACCCAGTACTTC.

This clonotype ranks as large. The chain recombines TRBV4-1 with TRBJ2-2, with a possible D match to TRBD2 (7 bases). CDR3 size: 16 residues. CDR1 is MGHRA, CDR2 YSYEKL, per germline. Trimming pared 4 bases from V and 3 bases from J, leaving 15 bases between. CDR3 sequence (DNA): TGCGCCAGCAGCCCCTGGGGGGGGGCTGACACCGGGGAGCTGTTTTTT. Protein product: CASSPWGGADTGELFF.

In nucleotides, the CDR3 is TGTGCCAGTAGTATCGCCTGGACCTACGAGCAGTACTTC. Amino acids: CASSIAWTYEQYF. The chain links TRBV19 to TRBJ2-7; the D is unclear. The CDR3 runs to 13 residues. The V and J ends lost 3 bases and 2 bases respectively, with 8 bases between them. Per germline, CDR1 LNHDA and CDR2 SQIVND (reference sequence).

The rearrangement links TRBV7-8 to TRBJ1-1, with D unresolved. Germline CDR1 and CDR2: SGHVS and FQNEAQ. This CDR3 is 13 amino acids long. V was trimmed by 5 bases and J by 3 bases, leaving 10 bases between them. CDR3 in amino acids: CASSRSWDTEAFF. The CDR3 DNA reads TGTGCCAGCAGCCGATCGTGGGACACTGAAGCTTTCTTT. Together with reference TRBV7-8 and TRBJ1-1, the CDR3 gives the full variable domain: GAGVSQSPRYKVAKRGQDVALRCDPISGHVSLFWYQQALGQGPEFLTYFQNEAQLDKSGLPSDRFFAERPEGSVSTLKIQRTQQEDSAVYLCASSRSWDTEAFFGQGTRLTVV.

The V gene is TRBV7-2, the J gene TRBJ1-2; D is unclear. CDR3 length: 16 residues. Germline CDR1 is SGHTA and CDR2 is FQGNSA. Trimming shortened V by 0 bases and J by 0 bases, and 11 bases separated the two germline ends. In DNA form, the CDR3 reads TGTGCCAGCAGCTTAGCGGCGGGGTTACCTAACTATGGCTACACCTTC. This encodes CASSLAAGLPNYGYTF.

In its sample, this clonotype ranks as large (0.1 to 1%). V is TRBV7-6 and J is TRBJ2-5; D is uncertain. Trimming took off 1 base at V and 1 base at J, with 4 bases between the two ends. The germline CDR1 and CDR2 sequences are SGHVS and FNYEAQ. The CDR3 contains 13 residues. The CDR3 region is CASSLGVQETQYF. The CDR3 coding sequence is TGTGCCAGCAGCTTAGGAGTCCAAGAGACCCAGTACTTC.

Comment on this clonotype: One end of the junction does not line up with germline, which may come from a read error. The rearrangement joins TRBV4-2 to TRBJ2-7; 10 bases line up with TRBD2. This CDR3 region has 16 residues. CDR1 LGHNA and CDR2 YNFKEQ come from the germline V gene. As DNA, the CDR3 is TGTGCCAGCAGCCAAGATTTCGAGCGGGAGGGCCGGGAGCAATACTTT. This codes for CASSQDFEREGREQYF.

The chain couples TRBV15 to TRBJ2-7; possible D gene TRBD1, 6 bases. V gave up 0 bases and J gave up 7 bases, with 16 bases separating them. CDR1 is LNHNV and CDR2 is YYDKDF in the germline V gene (reference sequence). CDR3 length: 15 amino acids. CDR3 DNA: TGTGCCACCAGCAGAGATCGGGTAACAGGGACGGAGCAGTACTTC. Amino acid sequence: CATSRDRVTGTEQYF.

This clonotype was detected only a few times. The chain has TRBV20-1 and TRBJ1-2, with a weak D call TRBD1 (5 bases). The germline gives CDR1 DFQATT, CDR2 SNEGSKA (reference sequence). This CDR3 has 15 residues. The V end was cut by 7 bases, the J end by 0 bases, with 18 bases between. Here the CDR3 DNA reads TGCAGTGGAGGCGGTTCCAGACAGTCTAACTATGGCTACACCTTC. Protein: CSGGGSRQSNYGYTF.

The chain is built from TRBV29-1 and TRBJ2-3; D is unclear. CDR1 is SQVTM, CDR2 ANQGSEA, per germline. V shed 4 bases and J shed 2 bases, with 10 bases lying between them. CDR3 length: 13 residues. CDR3 amino acids: CSVGSALTDTQYF. The CDR3 nucleotides are TGCAGCGTTGGGAGCGCCCTCACAGATACGCAGTATTTT.

Turning to this clonotype: This may come from a read error, since a much larger clone is one base off. The chain combines TRBV6-5 with TRBJ1-4; D unresolved. Germline lookup yields CDR1 MNHEY and CDR2 SVGAGI. The CDR3 length is 15 residues. The CDR3 DNA reads TGTGCCAACAGTTCGATTGGGGTTTATAATGAAAAACTGTTTTTT. The encoded protein is CANSSIGVYNEKLFF.

By share, this clonotype ranks as large (0.1 to 1%). V is TRBV15 and J is TRBJ1-1; TRBD1 aligns across 9 bases. Germline-derived CDR1 and CDR2 are LNHNV and YYDKDF (reference sequence). V dropped 0 bases and J dropped 3; count of bases not matched to a gene: 2. CDR3 size: 15 residues. The CDR3 reads CATSRERTGDTEAFF. The CDR3 DNA reads as TGTGCCACCAGCAGAGAGAGGACAGGGGACACTGAAGCTTTCTTT.

This clonotype is judged large. The chain joins TRBV29-1 to TRBJ2-3, with 7 bases aligning to TRBD2. Germline values: CDR1 SQVTM, CDR2 ANQGSEA. V lost 7 bases and J lost 6; bases outside the gene matches: 10. CDR3 length: 13 amino acids. In DNA form, the CDR3 reads TGCAGCGCCGTAGCGGGTTGGGGGGATACGCAGTATTTT. Translating gives CSAVAGWGDTQYF.

Judged by abundance, this clonotype is medium-sized (0.01 to 0.1%). V usage is TRBV19 and J usage is TRBJ2-7; D is possibly TRBD2 (6 bases). The V gene's germline CDR1 is LNHDA and CDR2 SQIVND (reference sequence). The CDR3 loop spans 14 amino acids. Trimming took off 1 base at V and 5 bases at J, with 12 bases between the two ends. CDR3 in amino acids: CASSIGPGSDEQYF. The CDR3 nucleotides read TGTGCCAGTAGTATAGGTCCCGGGAGCGACGAGCAGTACTTC.